Following are 11 T cell receptor beta chains from one sample sequenced in a study of T cell repertoires in ileal Crohn's disease. The time point was: inflamed ileum from the surgical specimen. Some clones are missing from TCRdb's copy, which holds only in-frame ones; the method was immunoSEQ multiplex PCR. The table has fewer than 650 clones, approximately 81% seen once. The sequencing sample was made of ileal tissue. The origin of the receptors is an adult with Crohn's disease.

This clone was seen a few times. The V call is TRBV7-2, the J call TRBJ2-6; unclear D gene. There are 18 residues in the CDR3. The V gene lost 5 bases and the J gene lost 5 bases, with 22 bases spanning the gap. Looked up from germline, CDR1 is SGHTA and CDR2 is FQGNSA. The CDR3 DNA follows: TGTGCCAGCAGCATTCAAGGCAGACGACAAAGTCGGGCCAACGTCCTGACTTTC. Its protein is CASSIQGRRQSRANVLTF. The full variable domain, its missing parts supplied by reference TRBV7-2 and TRBJ2-6, is GAGVSQSPSNKVTEKGKDVELRCDPISGHTALYWYRQSLGQGLEFLIYFQGNSAPDKSGLPSDRFSAERTGGSVSTLTIQRTQQEDSAVYLCASSIQGRRQSRANVLTFGAGSRLTVL.

V gene TRBV27 combines with J gene TRBJ1-5; D not certain. CDR1 and CDR2 from the germline V gene are MNHEY and SMNVEV (reference sequence). CDR3 size: 14 residues. V was clipped by 6 bases and J by 6 bases, with 15 bases between them. The CDR3: CASSVYSSCQPQHF. The CDR3 nucleotides read TGTGCCAGCAGCGTATACAGTTCTTGTCAGCCCCAGCATTTT.

The chain links TRBV6-6 to TRBJ1-2; D not certain. CDR3 length: 13 residues. Germline assignment: CDR1 MNHNY and CDR2 SVGAGI (reference sequence). V lost 0 bases, J lost 8 bases, and 10 bases lay in between. The CDR3 nucleotides are TGTGCCAGCAGTTACTCGAGCGGGGAGGGCTACACCTTC. Amino acids: CASSYSSGEGYTF.

Remarks on this clone: Other DNA sequences from this sample encode an identical CDR3 as well. CDR3 protein: CASSVGSGSGETQYF. CDR3 nucleotide sequence: TGTGCCAGCAGCGTAGGATCGGGAAGCGGAGAGACCCAGTACTTC. The chain uses TRBV9 and TRBJ2-5; D might be TRBD2 (5 bases). This CDR3 has 15 residues. The germline CDR1 and CDR2 sequences are SGDLS and YYNGEE. Trimming took 0 bases from V and 4 from J, leaving 13 bases between them.

The V gene is TRBV6-1, the J gene TRBJ2-5, with D maybe TRBD2 (6 bases). The CDR3 runs 15 residues. The V and J ends lost 3 bases and 5 bases respectively, with 16 bases between them. Germline assignment: CDR1 MNHNS and CDR2 SASEGT. The CDR3 DNA reads TGTGCCAGCAGTGAGGTGGGGGGAGTGGGGGAGACCCAGTACTTC. Protein product: CASSEVGGVGETQYF.

The chain uses TRBV19 and TRBJ2-5; D is possibly TRBD2 (6 bases). Germline V gene data show CDR1 as LNHDA and CDR2 as SQIVND (reference sequence). V lost 7 bases to trimming and J lost 3 bases, with 24 bases between them. The CDR3 is made up of 17 amino acids. This chain's CDR3 is CASTPQAAGPIKETQYF. The CDR3 DNA reads as TGTGCCAGTACCCCTCAGGCGGCGGGACCCATAAAAGAGACCCAGTACTTC.

V gene TRBV29-1 combines with J gene TRBJ2-1; 7 bases match TRBD1. This CDR3 has 14 amino acids. J was trimmed by 7 bases and V by 3 bases; bases with no gene match: 9. CDR1 SQVTM and CDR2 ANQGSEA come from the germline V gene. CDR3 nucleotides: TGCAGCGTTGAGATCCAGGGGGTAAGGAATGAGCAGTTCTTC. Its translation: CSVEIQGVRNEQFF.

The CDR3 spells CASSPRGLDPYEQYF. The CDR3 bases are TGTGCCAGCAGCCCCCGGGGGTTGGACCCCTACGAGCAGTACTTC. The chain joins TRBV9 to TRBJ2-7, with D perhaps matching TRBD2 (6 bases). V lost 4 bases and J lost 2, with 16 bases in between. The CDR3 consists of 15 residues. The V gene's germline CDR1 is SGDLS and CDR2 YYNGEE.

This chain connects TRBV2 to TRBJ1-3, with D perhaps matching TRBD1 (6 bases). The CDR3 loop spans 15 amino acids. V lost 5 bases and J lost 4, with 15 bases in between. Germline CDR1 reads SNHLY; CDR2 reads FYNNEI. DNA for the CDR3: TGTGCCAGCAGTCCGGGACACGGGTTGGGAAACACCATATATTTT. Amino acid sequence: CASSPGHGLGNTIYF.

The chain combines TRBV28 with TRBJ2-1, with 7 bases fitting TRBD2. The junction had 5 bases not matched to a gene; V was cut back by 8 bases and J by 7 bases. This CDR3 is 12 amino acids long. Germline V CDR1 and CDR2: MDHEN, SYDVKM. The CDR3 region has the DNA TGTGCCAGCCGGGACTACCCAAATGAGCAGTTCTTC. Translating it yields CASRDYPNEQFF.

The chain uses TRBV5-1 and TRBJ2-6; D is possibly TRBD2 (6 bases). The germline gives CDR1 SGHRS, CDR2 YFSETQ. The length of the CDR3 is 17 residues. Trimming took 0 bases from V and 0 from J, leaving 10 bases between them. CDR3 amino acids: CASSLAGSTSGANVLTF. The CDR3 DNA sequence: TGCGCCAGCAGCTTGGCCGGGAGCACCTCTGGGGCCAACGTCCTGACTTTC.